The clone carrying this T cell receptor (beta chain) was seen a handful of times. Its antigen is not known. The CDR3 sequence is 12 residues long. CDR1 and CDR2 (germline): SQVTM, ANQGSEA. Trimming removed 6 bases at V and 1 base at J, with 9 bases between. The sample comes from a study of T-cell memory formation after mild COVID-19. Study-level findings and limits: Of the contracting clones, CD4+ ones lay mainly in CM and EM, and CD8+ ones in EMRA.

Sample barcodes and UMIs were carried by the TCR alpha and TCR beta cDNA libraries that 5'RACE generated with constant-segment primers. TCRdb independently ran MiXCR on the 5' RACE reads; one entry per CDR3 protein. The repertoire consists of 400,000 to 500,000 distinct CDR3 sequences, with about 20% occurring once and the leading ten covering 8.4%. What was sequenced was PBMCs or a T cell subset sorted from them (not recorded which). V and J are TRBV29-1 and TRBJ1-1, with a weak D call TRBD1 (5 bases). This clonotype was obtained from an adult woman who had mild COVID-19 (a few samples of this study predate the infection). Cell type and time point are not known. Here the CDR3 DNA reads TGCAGCGTGATCGGACAGAACACTGAAGCTTTCTTT. Translated: CSVIGQNTEAFF.